These T cell receptor beta chains were read from a single sample in a study of shared clonotypes between healthy human individuals. Sequenced by immunoSEQ multiplex PCR; TCRdb stores in-frame clones only, minus some. Of more than 2 million clones in the sample, around 95% were seen once. The source material was naive CD4+ T cells sorted from blood. The receptors come from a young man in good health. Both conserved end residues are part of each CDR3. The order of the fields is J gene, clone size, D gene, V gene, CDR3 DNA, CDR3 protein. D genes are given only for firm matches. The listing skips clone size in some rows; elsewhere it reads once, few, many or a size class.

J gene: TRBJ1-1; clone size: .; D gene: .; V gene: TRBV2; CDR3 DNA: TGTGCCAGCAGTGAACAGGGTTGGGAAGCTTTCTTT; CDR3 protein: CASSEQGWEAFF
J gene: TRBJ1-2; clone size: .; D gene: TRBD1; V gene: TRBV30; CDR3 DNA: TGTGCCTGGAGTGTAGTTCAGGGGGTTATCTATGGCTACACCTTC; CDR3 protein: CAWSVVQGVIYGYTF
J gene: TRBJ2-5; clone size: .; D gene: .; V gene: TRBV30; CDR3 DNA: TGTGCCTGGAGGGGACAAGAGACCCAGTACTTC; CDR3 protein: CAWRGQETQYF
J gene: TRBJ2-7; clone size: .; D gene: .; V gene: TRBV30; CDR3 DNA: TGTGCCTGGAATTCTGCTAGCTCCTACGAGCAGTACTTC; CDR3 protein: CAWNSASSYEQYF
J gene: TRBJ2-5; clone size: .; D gene: .; V gene: TRBV15; CDR3 DNA: TGTGCCACCAGCAGCGTACCCGGGACCAAGGGAGAGACCCAGTACTTC; CDR3 protein: CATSSVPGTKGETQYF
J gene: TRBJ2-7; clone size: .; D gene: .; V gene: TRBV4-2; CDR3 DNA: TGTGCCAGCAGCCAAGCACAGACCAACTCCTACGAGCAGTACTTC; CDR3 protein: CASSQAQTNSYEQYF
J gene: TRBJ1-6; clone size: .; D gene: TRBD1; V gene: TRBV4-1; CDR3 DNA: TGCGCCAGCAGCCAAGGGACGGGACAGGGAAGCAATTCACCCCTCCACTTT; CDR3 protein: CASSQGTGQGSNSPLHF
J gene: TRBJ2-3; clone size: .; D gene: .; V gene: TRBV10-1; CDR3 DNA: TGCGCCAGCAGTGAGTCGTACGGCACTGGGGCAGATACGCAGTATTTT; CDR3 protein: CASSESYGTGADTQYF
J gene: TRBJ2-7; clone size: .; D gene: .; V gene: TRBV28; CDR3 DNA: TGTGCCAGCAGTTTCGGTCAAGCGAACTCCTACGAGCAGTACTTC; CDR3 protein: CASSFGQANSYEQYF
J gene: TRBJ1-3; clone size: .; D gene: .; V gene: TRBV18; CDR3 DNA: TGTGCCAGCTCACCACCATCGGGGGGAAACACCATATATTTT; CDR3 protein: CASSPPSGGNTIYF
J gene: TRBJ2-7; clone size: .; D gene: .; V gene: TRBV5-1; CDR3 DNA: TGCGCCAGCAGCTTATTTTCCCAGCGCGAGCAGTACTTC; CDR3 protein: CASSLFSQREQYF
J gene: TRBJ2-5; clone size: .; D gene: TRBD2; V gene: TRBV2; CDR3 DNA: TGTGCCAGCACCTTTGGCGGGGGAAACCAAGAGACCCAGTACTTC; CDR3 protein: CASTFGGGNQETQYF
J gene: TRBJ2-7; clone size: .; D gene: TRBD1; V gene: TRBV7-9; CDR3 DNA: TGTGCCAGCAGCTTAGAGGGACAGGGCTACGAGCAGTACTTC; CDR3 protein: CASSLEGQGYEQYF
J gene: TRBJ2-5; clone size: once; D gene: .; V gene: TRBV10-3; CDR3 DNA: TGTGCCATCAGGGACAGCGAAGAGACCCAGTACTTC; CDR3 protein: CAIRDSEETQYF
J gene: TRBJ2-1; clone size: .; D gene: .; V gene: TRBV14; CDR3 DNA: TGTGCCAGCAGCCAGGCTAGTTCCTACAATGAGCAGTTCTTC; CDR3 protein: CASSQASSYNEQFF
J gene: TRBJ2-5; clone size: once; D gene: TRBD2; V gene: TRBV9; CDR3 DNA: TGTGCCAGCAGCGTAGGAGGACTAGCGGACCAAGAGACCCAGTACTTC; CDR3 protein: CASSVGGLADQETQYF
J gene: TRBJ2-3; clone size: .; D gene: .; V gene: TRBV5-1; CDR3 DNA: TGCGCCACTCGACAAGGGCGGGCCTCTAGCACAGATACGCAGTATTTT; CDR3 protein: CATRQGRASSTDTQYF
J gene: TRBJ1-2; clone size: .; D gene: .; V gene: TRBV6-5; CDR3 DNA: TGTGCCAGCAGACCCCGCGGGATTATTCCATTAGGCTACACCTTC; CDR3 protein: CASRPRGIIPLGYTF
J gene: TRBJ2-2; clone size: .; D gene: .; V gene: TRBV9; CDR3 DNA: TGTGCCAGCAGCACTCCCACGAACACCGGGGAGCTGTTTTTT; CDR3 protein: CASSTPTNTGELFF
J gene: TRBJ2-7; clone size: .; D gene: .; V gene: TRBV2; CDR3 DNA: TGTGCCAGCAGACTGGACTCCTACGAGCAGTACTTC; CDR3 protein: CASRLDSYEQYF
J gene: TRBJ2-7; clone size: .; D gene: .; V gene: TRBV6-6; CDR3 DNA: TGTGCCAGCAGTTACGGGGGCTCCTACGAGCAGTACTTC; CDR3 protein: CASSYGGSYEQYF
J gene: TRBJ2-1; clone size: .; D gene: .; V gene: TRBV30; CDR3 DNA: TGTGCCTGGAGTGTACCCACGAGAGGGCTATCCTACAATGAGCAGTTCTTC; CDR3 protein: CAWSVPTRGLSYNEQFF
J gene: TRBJ2-7; clone size: once; D gene: .; V gene: TRBV4-3; CDR3 DNA: TGCGCCAGCAGCCAAGATAGTACCTACGAGCAGTACTTC; CDR3 protein: CASSQDSTYEQYF
J gene: TRBJ2-7; clone size: .; D gene: .; V gene: TRBV30; CDR3 DNA: TGTGCCTGGAGTGGGGCGACCTACGAGCAGTACTTC; CDR3 protein: CAWSGATYEQYF
J gene: TRBJ2-3; clone size: .; D gene: .; V gene: TRBV5-5; CDR3 DNA: TGTGCCAGCAGGTGGGACTCCTACAGGGCAGATACGCAGTATTTT; CDR3 protein: CASRWDSYRADTQYF
J gene: TRBJ1-6; clone size: .; D gene: .; V gene: TRBV5-6; CDR3 DNA: TGTGCCAGCAGCTTAGTTTTTTCACCCCTCCACTTT; CDR3 protein: CASSLVFSPLHF
J gene: TRBJ2-5; clone size: .; D gene: TRBD2; V gene: TRBV7-9; CDR3 DNA: TGTGCCAGCAGCCCCCGGCTAGCGGAACAAGAGACCCAGTACTTC; CDR3 protein: CASSPRLAEQETQYF
J gene: TRBJ2-2; clone size: .; D gene: TRBD1; V gene: TRBV30; CDR3 DNA: TGTGCCTGGAGTGTAGCAGGACAGGGGGTCACCGGGGAGCTGTTTTTT; CDR3 protein: CAWSVAGQGVTGELFF
J gene: TRBJ2-3; clone size: .; D gene: .; V gene: TRBV5-4; CDR3 DNA: TGTGCCAGCAGCTCCCAGAGGGGGGCCGGAGCAGATACGCAGTATTTT; CDR3 protein: CASSSQRGAGADTQYF
J gene: TRBJ1-1; clone size: .; D gene: .; V gene: TRBV10-3; CDR3 DNA: TGTGCCATCAGGGGGTTTGACACTGAAGCTTTCTTT; CDR3 protein: CAIRGFDTEAFF
J gene: TRBJ2-5; clone size: .; D gene: TRBD2; V gene: TRBV7-7; CDR3 DNA: TGTGCTAGCAGCCCGAGCGGGGGGGCCTGGGAGACCCAGTACTTC; CDR3 protein: CASSPSGGAWETQYF